The rows below give T cell receptor beta chains drawn from one sample of a study of a mutant IDH1 vaccine in newly diagnosed glioma. These TCRs' antigens remain unknown. Some clones are missing from TCRdb's copy, which holds only in-frame ones; the method was immunoSEQ multiplex PCR. The table shows about 30,000 clones, with roughly 80% occurring only once. The sample in question was PBMCs, obtained from a glioma patient whose treatment included an IDH1 peptide vaccine. The receptors stem from a young man with glioma. Both conserved end residues are part of each CDR3. The order of the fields is J gene, D gene, V gene, clone size, CDR3 DNA, CDR3 protein. The D gene is left open where the match is weak. Where a row states a size, it is once, few, many or the class of an expanded clone; other rows omit it.

j_gene: TRBJ2-1
d_gene: TRBD1
v_gene: TRBV5-1
abundance: .
CDR3nt: TGCGCCAGCAGCTTGGCCCCGACAGGGCTGGGCAATGAGCAGTTCTTC
CDR3aa: CASSLAPTGLGNEQFF

j_gene: TRBJ2-7
d_gene: .
v_gene: TRBV10-3
abundance: .
CDR3nt: TGTGCCATCAGTGAGTCGATACGGGGTTACGAGCAGTACTTC
CDR3aa: CAISESIRGYEQYF

j_gene: TRBJ1-1
d_gene: .
v_gene: TRBV30
abundance: .
CDR3nt: TGTGCCTGGAGTGTCTCCACTGAAGCTTTCTTT
CDR3aa: CAWSVSTEAFF

j_gene: TRBJ1-1
d_gene: .
v_gene: TRBV30
abundance: few
CDR3nt: TGTGCCTGGGAGTCCGGGACCCAAGCTTTCTTT
CDR3aa: CAWESGTQAFF

j_gene: TRBJ2-1
d_gene: TRBD2
v_gene: TRBV5-4
abundance: .
CDR3nt: TGTGCCAGCAGCTTGACTAGCGGGTCCTCGGATGAGCAGTTCTTC
CDR3aa: CASSLTSGSSDEQFF

j_gene: TRBJ2-7
d_gene: .
v_gene: TRBV4-1
abundance: .
CDR3nt: TGCGCCAGCAGCCAAGACCCGGTGGTTTTGGGCGAGCAGTACTTC
CDR3aa: CASSQDPVVLGEQYF

j_gene: TRBJ1-1
d_gene: .
v_gene: TRBV6-5
abundance: few
CDR3nt: TGTGCCAGCAGTTACCCCGGCTTCACTGAAGCTTTCTTT
CDR3aa: CASSYPGFTEAFF

j_gene: TRBJ1-1
d_gene: .
v_gene: TRBV29-1
abundance: .
CDR3nt: TGCAGCGCCGCCTTTGGGGGATTGAACACTGAAGCTTTCTTT
CDR3aa: CSAAFGGLNTEAFF

j_gene: TRBJ2-7
d_gene: .
v_gene: TRBV9
abundance: few
CDR3nt: TGTGCCAGCAGCGTAGGACAGCATACCTACGAGCAGTACTTC
CDR3aa: CASSVGQHTYEQYF

j_gene: TRBJ2-1
d_gene: .
v_gene: TRBV2
abundance: .
CDR3nt: TGTGCCAGCAGTGTTGGAACGGGGGCTGAGCAGTTCTTC
CDR3aa: CASSVGTGAEQFF

j_gene: TRBJ1-1
d_gene: .
v_gene: TRBV13
abundance: .
CDR3nt: TGTGCCAGCAGCTTAGAGAACACTGAAGCTTTCTTT
CDR3aa: CASSLENTEAFF

j_gene: TRBJ2-3
d_gene: .
v_gene: TRBV5-1
abundance: once
CDR3nt: TGCGCCAGCAGGTATAGCGGAGATACGCAGTATTTT
CDR3aa: CASRYSGDTQYF

j_gene: TRBJ1-4
d_gene: TRBD1
v_gene: TRBV7-9
abundance: .
CDR3nt: TGTGCCAGCAGCTTACAGGGGGCGGGTGAAAAACTGTTTTTT
CDR3aa: CASSLQGAGEKLFF

j_gene: TRBJ1-1
d_gene: .
v_gene: TRBV18
abundance: .
CDR3nt: TGTGCCAGCTCACGCGCCGGGAACACTGAAGCTTTCTTT
CDR3aa: CASSRAGNTEAFF

j_gene: TRBJ2-7
d_gene: .
v_gene: TRBV5-1
abundance: .
CDR3nt: TGCGCCAGCAGCCCCCTAGCTGACGACTCCTACGAGCAGTACTTC
CDR3aa: CASSPLADDSYEQYF

j_gene: TRBJ1-3
d_gene: .
v_gene: TRBV6-1
abundance: .
CDR3nt: TGTGCCAGCAGTGAAGGGATTAGGCTCCACTCTGGAAACACCATATATTTT
CDR3aa: CASSEGIRLHSGNTIYF

j_gene: TRBJ1-2
d_gene: .
v_gene: TRBV7-6
abundance: few
CDR3nt: TGTGCCAGCAGCCCAACGGACGGGGCCGCGACCTTC
CDR3aa: CASSPTDGAATF

j_gene: TRBJ2-7
d_gene: .
v_gene: TRBV18
abundance: .
CDR3nt: TGTGCCAGCTCACCACTGGGGACCACCACCACGACGGGTGAGCAGTACTTC
CDR3aa: CASSPLGTTTTTGEQYF

j_gene: TRBJ2-7
d_gene: TRBD2
v_gene: TRBV30
abundance: .
CDR3nt: TGTGCCTGGAGTGTTTCTAGCGGGCCCTACGAGCAGTACTTC
CDR3aa: CAWSVSSGPYEQYF

j_gene: TRBJ1-1
d_gene: .
v_gene: TRBV19
abundance: .
CDR3nt: TGTGCCAGTAGGACCCTGAGTACTGAAGCTTTCTTT
CDR3aa: CASRTLSTEAFF

j_gene: TRBJ2-4
d_gene: .
v_gene: TRBV6-4
abundance: .
CDR3nt: TGTGCCAGGACGGTGGGGTTCAACATTCAGTACTTC
CDR3aa: CARTVGFNIQYF

j_gene: TRBJ2-7
d_gene: TRBD2
v_gene: TRBV10-3
abundance: .
CDR3nt: TGTGCCATCAGTTTGTCCCCGCTAGCGGGAAATATCTACGAGCAGTACTTC
CDR3aa: CAISLSPLAGNIYEQYF

j_gene: TRBJ2-5
d_gene: TRBD1
v_gene: TRBV2
abundance: .
CDR3nt: TGTGCCAGCAAACGCACCCGGACAGGGGTGCAAGAGACCCAGTACTTC
CDR3aa: CASKRTRTGVQETQYF

j_gene: TRBJ2-1
d_gene: .
v_gene: TRBV5-4
abundance: .
CDR3nt: TGTGCCAGCAGCTTGTGGCGACTTGAGGGACTTCAGGAGCAGTTCTTC
CDR3aa: CASSLWRLEGLQEQFF

j_gene: TRBJ2-7
d_gene: .
v_gene: TRBV2
abundance: .
CDR3nt: TGTGCCAGCAGTCAGCCCCACGGACAGTGGACCTACGAGCAGTACTTC
CDR3aa: CASSQPHGQWTYEQYF

j_gene: TRBJ1-2
d_gene: .
v_gene: TRBV7-9
abundance: .
CDR3nt: TGTGCCAGCAGCTTAGGGGAGATCTGGGGAGGCTACACCTTC
CDR3aa: CASSLGEIWGGYTF

j_gene: TRBJ2-7
d_gene: TRBD2
v_gene: TRBV7-9
abundance: once
CDR3nt: TGTGCCAGCAGCTCCACCGGGACTAGCTACGAGCAGTACTTC
CDR3aa: CASSSTGTSYEQYF

j_gene: TRBJ2-4
d_gene: TRBD2
v_gene: TRBV7-6
abundance: .
CDR3nt: TGTGCCAGCAGCCGACTAGCGGGCGCCAAAAACATTCAGTACTTC
CDR3aa: CASSRLAGAKNIQYF

j_gene: TRBJ2-7
d_gene: .
v_gene: TRBV19
abundance: .
CDR3nt: TGTGCCAGTAGTATGGGAAAGACAGGGCAGTACTTC
CDR3aa: CASSMGKTGQYF

j_gene: TRBJ2-7
d_gene: TRBD2
v_gene: TRBV30
abundance: .
CDR3nt: TGTGCCTGGAGTGTAGCGGGAGGTTCCTACGAGCAGTACTTC
CDR3aa: CAWSVAGGSYEQYF

j_gene: TRBJ2-7
d_gene: TRBD2
v_gene: TRBV6-1
abundance: .
CDR3nt: TGTGCCAGCAGAGCGGGAGGTGCCTATTGGGATTCGTACTTC
CDR3aa: CASRAGGAYWDSYF

j_gene: TRBJ2-3
d_gene: TRBD2
v_gene: TRBV2
abundance: .
CDR3nt: TGTGCCAGCAGTGAGGGAAAAGCGGGAGGACCCACGCAGTATTTT
CDR3aa: CASSEGKAGGPTQYF

j_gene: TRBJ1-1
d_gene: .
v_gene: TRBV2
abundance: .
CDR3nt: TGTGCCAGCAGTGAAGGTCTGAGACCAAAAGGAGGGCAGAACACTGAAGCTTTCTTT
CDR3aa: CASSEGLRPKGGQNTEAFF

j_gene: TRBJ1-2
d_gene: .
v_gene: TRBV30
abundance: .
CDR3nt: TGTGCCTGGTTCAGGGAAGGTGGCTACACCTTC
CDR3aa: CAWFREGGYTF

j_gene: TRBJ1-2
d_gene: TRBD1
v_gene: TRBV2
abundance: .
CDR3nt: TGTGCCAGCAAACCCGGGACAGGGGTTTTTTATGGCTACACCTTC
CDR3aa: CASKPGTGVFYGYTF

j_gene: TRBJ1-1
d_gene: .
v_gene: TRBV4-1
abundance: .
CDR3nt: TGCGCCAGCAGCCAAGGGCCGGTGAACACTGAAGCTTTCTTT
CDR3aa: CASSQGPVNTEAFF

j_gene: TRBJ1-4
d_gene: .
v_gene: TRBV19
abundance: .
CDR3nt: TGTGCCAGTAGTTCGTGGGGGCCGGCTAATGAAAAACTGTTTTTT
CDR3aa: CASSSWGPANEKLFF

j_gene: TRBJ2-7
d_gene: TRBD1
v_gene: TRBV7-6
abundance: .
CDR3nt: TGTGCCAGCAGCCGAAGGGACAGGGGAAAGACCTACGAGCAGTACTTC
CDR3aa: CASSRRDRGKTYEQYF

j_gene: TRBJ1-5
d_gene: TRBD1
v_gene: TRBV15
abundance: .
CDR3nt: TGTGCCACCAGCAGTAAACAGGGGTACAATCAGCCCCAGCATTTT
CDR3aa: CATSSKQGYNQPQHF

j_gene: TRBJ1-1
d_gene: TRBD1
v_gene: TRBV11-2
abundance: .
CDR3nt: TGTGCCAGCAGCTTAGGCAGGGGGCTCATGAACACTGAAGCTTTCTTT
CDR3aa: CASSLGRGLMNTEAFF

j_gene: TRBJ1-1
d_gene: .
v_gene: TRBV5-1
abundance: .
CDR3nt: TGCGCCAGCAGCTTGACGGGAGGCACTGAAGCTTTCTTT
CDR3aa: CASSLTGGTEAFF

j_gene: TRBJ1-2
d_gene: .
v_gene: TRBV7-9
abundance: .
CDR3nt: TGTGCCAGCAGCTTAGAACCCTTCAGAGCTAACTATGGCTACACCTTC
CDR3aa: CASSLEPFRANYGYTF

j_gene: TRBJ1-1
d_gene: .
v_gene: TRBV7-8
abundance: .
CDR3nt: TGTGCCAGCACGGACGGTAACACTGAAGCTTTCTTT
CDR3aa: CASTDGNTEAFF

j_gene: TRBJ1-2
d_gene: .
v_gene: TRBV5-4
abundance: .
CDR3nt: TGTGCCAGCAGCTTGGGAGGAACCTATGGCTACACCTTC
CDR3aa: CASSLGGTYGYTF

j_gene: TRBJ1-4
d_gene: .
v_gene: TRBV18
abundance: .
CDR3nt: TGTGCCAGCTCCCGAACGGCGCCGCAGGATGAAAAACTGTTTTTT
CDR3aa: CASSRTAPQDEKLFF

j_gene: TRBJ1-1
d_gene: TRBD1
v_gene: TRBV28
abundance: .
CDR3nt: TGTGCCAGCAGTCTGACAGGGTACATGAACACTGAAGCTTTCTTT
CDR3aa: CASSLTGYMNTEAFF

j_gene: TRBJ2-5
d_gene: TRBD1
v_gene: TRBV29-1
abundance: once
CDR3nt: TGCAGCGTTGGGTGGACAGGGCAAGAGACCCAGTACTTC
CDR3aa: CSVGWTGQETQYF

j_gene: TRBJ1-2
d_gene: .
v_gene: TRBV30
abundance: .
CDR3nt: TGTGCCTGGACCCCCCAAGGACCGCCGGGTGGCTACACCTTC
CDR3aa: CAWTPQGPPGGYTF

j_gene: TRBJ2-7
d_gene: .
v_gene: TRBV6-1
abundance: .
CDR3nt: TGTGCCAGCAGTGAACGAACGGGGCAGTACTTC
CDR3aa: CASSERTGQYF

j_gene: TRBJ1-3
d_gene: .
v_gene: TRBV5-6
abundance: .
CDR3nt: TGTGCCAGCAGCCTGAGAGGCGGGACTGGAAACACCATATATTTT
CDR3aa: CASSLRGGTGNTIYF

j_gene: TRBJ2-5
d_gene: TRBD2
v_gene: TRBV9
abundance: .
CDR3nt: TGTGCCAGCAGCGCGAGCGGGAGTTCAGAGACCCAGTACTTC
CDR3aa: CASSASGSSETQYF

j_gene: TRBJ1-4
d_gene: TRBD1
v_gene: TRBV7-9
abundance: .
CDR3nt: TGTGCCAGCAGCCTGGGACAGAATAATGAAAAACTGTTTTTT
CDR3aa: CASSLGQNNEKLFF

j_gene: TRBJ1-1
d_gene: .
v_gene: TRBV5-1
abundance: once
CDR3nt: TGCGCCAGCAGCTACTCCGGGGCTGGTGAAGCTTTCTTT
CDR3aa: CASSYSGAGEAFF

j_gene: TRBJ2-7
d_gene: .
v_gene: TRBV30
abundance: .
CDR3nt: TGTGCCTGGAGTGCCCTACTGGACGAGCAGTACTTC
CDR3aa: CAWSALLDEQYF

j_gene: TRBJ1-4
d_gene: .
v_gene: TRBV7-9
abundance: .
CDR3nt: TGTGCCAGCAGCGGGCGACAGCGGGGTTGGACTAATGAAAAACTGTTTTTT
CDR3aa: CASSGRQRGWTNEKLFF